The sequence of this T cell receptor (beta chain) was determined in a study of CD8+ T cells in alopecia areata. Study background: Scoring treated patients' severity relied on the percentage of scalp area affected. Whole-study findings and limits: Expanded CD8+ clones among the top 100, as well as scalp clonality, were significantly decreased by tofacitinib. Tofacitinib did not eliminate many expanded lesional clones from scalp or blood.

Treatment defined: oral pan-JAK inhibitor, 5-10 mg twice daily. Sorted out of PBMCs were CD4+ T cells and CD8+ T cells. V was pared by 1 base and J by 5 bases, with 8 bases of the junction left unmatched. This CDR3 spans 16 amino acids. Germline V gene sequence: CDR1 SEHNR, CDR2 FQNEAQ (reference sequence). Sequencing used cDNA as its template, made by extracting RNA and reverse transcribing it. The protocol was immunoSEQ multiplex PCR, while the TCRdb copy is restricted to in-frame clones and leaves out a portion. The sample carries around 97,000 clones, 70% to 90% recorded once. Comment on this clone: The target antigen is unknown.

The sample consisted of CD8+ T cells sorted from blood, taken around week 34, from a patient treated with tofacitinib. The chain is built from TRBV7-9 and TRBJ2-7; 10 nucleotides match TRBD2. This sequence was found in a human donor with alopecia areata. CDR3 residues: CASSLVLAGAWDEQYF. The CDR3 coding sequence is TGTGCCAGCAGCTTAGTGCTAGCGGGGGCCTGGGACGAGCAGTACTTC.